This T cell receptor (beta chain) stems from a study of cytomegalovirus exposure and HLA in healthy donors (TCRdb year 2017). As for the study more broadly: An earlier analysis of 587 of the donors reported 250 to 350 Gb of sequence data and 95 million to 120 million unique TCR beta sequences obtained from around 180 million T cells. An early release that covered some 640 HLA-typed donors contained about 290 gigabases of sequencing data and around 85 million unique TCR sequences. Of the 300 to 500 genotyped donors, 65% to 90% were placed in the genetic ancestry cluster associated with self-reported Caucasian donors. The aim of the study was to test whether cataloging public T cell receptors could identify signatures of past pathogen exposure. Using immunosequencing, the study profiled T cell repertoires from 666 subjects and related those repertoires to cytomegalovirus serostatus. In addition to the first cohort of around 670 subjects, a separate validation cohort of 130 or so different subjects was used. To predict cytomegalovirus infection status, the study brought together high-throughput TCR immunosequencing, statistical association of individual TCRs with disease status, and machine learning. A later analysis re-analyzed previously published TCR beta repertoires from 500 to 700 donors and added high-resolution HLA genotyping to study TCR occurrence patterns. Rather than drawing on any new phenotypic data, the later analysis identified candidate immune exposures from TCR beta sequences and the way those sequences occurred across donors. An earlier analysis of 587 of the donors used high-throughput TCR beta sequencing to judge whether each TCR beta V gene segment behaved as functional or pseudogenic. Donor age, sex, ethnicity and CMV serostatus were compiled together with the repertoire data. In a later genetic analysis, genome-wide SNP genotypes for about 60% of the 666 donors were used, and that subset was treated as a discovery cohort. All discovery cohort repertoires had been generated on a single sequencing platform. Both class I and class II loci were covered by HLA typing, at four-digit resolution. Typing coverage differed by locus: A, B, C, DRB1 and DQB1 were typed in roughly 629-630 donors, DQA1 in about 500, DPA1 in nearly 610, and DPB1 in approximately 450. A handful of DR-DQ haplotypes were handled as single units for association and clustering because linkage in the cohort was strong. Across 300 to 500 genotyped donors of the cohort, an average of roughly 200,000 unique TCR beta nucleotide sequences per donor were sequenced, and approximately 19% of those sequences were non-productive. Study-level results and caveats: In this cohort, only TCR beta chains were sequenced, and detectable features were limited by the absence of alpha or paired-chain data. The classifier was reported to diagnose cytomegalovirus status with high specificity and sensitivity in both the original and validation cohorts. Because HLA typing was unavailable for some donors at each locus, only the typed subset was used in association tests. Specific HLA alleles were associated with 15,000 to 20,000 TCR beta sequences at a false discovery rate of 0.05 in a later analysis. A later analysis reported that several top co-occurrence clusters appeared linked to parvovirus B19, influenza, CMV and Epstein-Barr virus. In a later analysis, TCR association rates were found to vary across HLA loci, with the most associated TCRs seen for DRB1 alleles and the fewest for HLA-C alleles. A later analysis found that most CMV-associated TCR beta chains appeared HLA-restricted, with HLA associations seemingly driven largely by CMV exposure. V-gene and J-gene trimming of TCR beta chains was associated with a missense DCLRE1C variant in a later genetic analysis, and the association was replicated in an independent cohort. A cluster of highly shared sequence variants was judged likely to represent a technical artifact of the sequencing pipeline. According to the authors, the approach could potentially be generalized to other disease states and immunological phenotypes. The only immune exposure information available for the cohort was CMV serostatus. The earlier analysis of around 600 of the donors excluded approximately 17 rarely observed V segments, including chromosome 9 orphons, because counts were too low. The study gave a list of 150 to 200 TCR beta chains associated with cytomegalovirus. In an earlier analysis of fewer than 700 of the donors, most TCR beta V segments appeared in productive rearrangements about 87% or about 30% of the time, broadly matching IMGT annotations. Sequencing depth was assumed to be roughly uniform across donors in the presence/absence analyses, though that assumption may not hold. While some public TCRs were present in many individuals, most TCR sequences turned up only very rarely across donors. In vitro tests confirmed that three of the cytomegalovirus-associated TCR beta chains recognize cytomegalovirus antigens. A further reported finding was that TCR beta sequences accurately predicted the HLA-A and HLA-B alleles for most subjects in the first cohort. Some IMGT-functional V segments, including TRBV6-2 and TRBV6-3, could not be told apart with the 87-base-pair reads, so those segments were excluded. Strong co-occurrence of HLA alleles, especially DR and DQ, made assigning TCR associations to individual alleles difficult. According to a later genetic analysis, donors in an Asian-associated ancestry cluster had fewer N-insertions in productive TCRs than the approximately 650-donor mean. Linkage disequilibrium might explain the correlated functional status among segregating V segments, but an unknown experimental factor could not be excluded. In a later analysis, HLA-associated TCR beta chains showed more clonal expansion and lower generation probabilities than non-associated chains that were equally common.

Concerning this clone: There is no known antigen for this receptor. No quality values exist for individual bases; no much larger clone is one base distant.

Looking up the germline V gene yields CDR1 MNHEY and CDR2 SVGAGI. Spanning cysteine to phenylalanine, the CDR3 consists of 15 amino acids. The retained sequence is limited to the CDR3, 45 bases, with the frame set at the first base. V was cut back by 0 bases and J by 2 bases, leaving a gap of 11 bases between them. Library preparation used the immunoSEQ multiplex PCR assay. The multiplex PCR relied on a mix of 60 forward primers for TCR Vbeta segments and 13 reverse primers for TCR Jbeta segments. The CDR3 region of rearranged TCR beta genes was amplified from genomic DNA with a multiplex PCR assay. Amplified TCR beta libraries were sequenced as 87-base-pair reads on the Illumina HiSeq System. For the original study's pipeline: A later analysis tallied about 77 million unique TCR beta chains across the 666 repertoires, and around 12 million of those chains were shared by two or more donors. Raw reads were error-corrected and collapsed into unique sequences by a nearest-neighbor algorithm in which closely related sequences were merged to remove PCR and sequencing errors. CDR3 sequences were aligned to IMGT reference sequences to assign V, D and J gene segments. For a sequence to be retained, at least a six-nucleotide match to both a V gene segment and a J gene segment was required. Rearrangements were called productive when the CDR3 lacked stop codons and stayed in frame with V and J; all others were non-productive. CDR3 was defined by IMGT convention, running from the second conserved V-encoded cysteine to the conserved J-encoded phenylalanine. Sequences without an unambiguous match to a single V gene segment were excluded from the earlier analysis of approximately 560 of the donors. An earlier analysis of 500 to 600 of the donors classified V segments as functional when productive rearrangements were above 56.7% and as segregating when the standard deviation between donors was above 5%. A statistical classification framework was built for diagnosing cytomegalovirus status from the catalog of TCR beta chain sequences. In a later analysis, V and J genes were assigned by comparing TCR nucleotide sequences against IMGT/GENE-DB human TR gene sequences. A later analysis assigned CDR3 sequences and most-parsimonious VDJ recombination scenarios with the TCRdist pipeline. In a later analysis, each TCR beta chain was defined by its CDR3 amino acid sequence together with its V-gene family, and reads lacking a unique V-gene family were excluded. To address suspected cross-contamination and a sequencing artifact, a later analysis removed around 600 highly shared, low-generation-probability nucleotide sequences. In a later analysis, a clonal expansion index was calculated for each public chain from normalized within-repertoire ranks of inferred template counts. A later analysis computed generation probabilities with a VDJ recombination model fitted to out-of-frame rearrangements, and checked the results against IGoR. In a later analysis, TCR-TCR, TCR-HLA and TCR-CMV co-occurrence was scored with hypergeometric tests, and a repertoire-size bias correction was applied to TCR pairs. In a later analysis, false discovery rates were estimated by permuting HLA or CMV assignments 20 times. In a later analysis, co-occurring TCRs were grouped with DBSCAN, and TCRdist sequence similarity was added when clustering was performed within HLA-allele-positive subsets. Co-occurrence clustering excluded repertoires with fewer than 30,000 or more than 120,000 public chains, plus five with anomalous nucleotide sharing. Not all clones reach the TCRdb copy of this immuneACCESS table, which keeps in-frame sequences only. Checked studies attribute under half of the gap to unresolved V genes and leave the rest unexplained. Clonal size and the V and J genes are those of that table, whereas D and trimming came from the DNA. In all, the sample holds approximately 150,000 clones, and around 72% of those were seen once. The top ten constitute less than 2% of the sample.

The cohort was made up of roughly 670 healthy bone marrow donors. Cohort members were all nominally healthy when sampled, although unrecorded immune exposures were likely present. The donor tested CMV seronegative, placing the donor among the 350 to 400 seronegative members of the cohort. Every donor gave a peripheral blood sample, and the peripheral blood mononuclear cells from that sample were used for TCR beta sequencing. Genomic DNA extraction from the blood cell samples was performed with the Qiagen DNeasy Blood Extraction Kit. The rearranged segments are TRBV6-5 and TRBJ2-7; the D gene is unclear. Sequencing was done on a sample of PBMCs. This clonotype was obtained from a woman between 18 and 29 years old in good health and CMV-seronegative. The nucleotide sequence reads as follows: TGTGCCAGCAGTTACTCCATGGGCGACACCTACGAGCAGTACTTC. Translated, it gives CASSYSMGDTYEQYF.